The clone carrying this TCR beta chain was observed a single time. This record comes from a study of shared clonotypes between healthy human individuals. About the study: Per donor, CD8 memory used one plate, CD8 naive used two, CD4 memory used three and CD4 naive used three.

The CDR3 contains 17 residues. Germline assignment: CDR1 SEHNR and CDR2 FQNEAQ (reference sequence). The J segment lost 0 bases and the V segment lost 3 bases, leaving 10 bases of the junction unmatched. CD45RO-negative, CCR7-positively selected cells formed the naive CD8 fraction, excluding terminally differentiated effector memory CD45RA+ cells. The data were produced by immunoSEQ multiplex PCR, yet TCRdb's version contains in-frame clones alone and is incomplete. Of about 600,000 clones detected, 95% to 98% appear once; the ten largest clones hold around 0.3%. The sequence was collected from a man under 40 in good health. The source material was naive CD8+ T cells sorted from blood. The chain combines TRBV7-9 with TRBJ2-7, with 8 bases lining up with TRBD2. The CDR3 bases are TGTGCCAGCAGCTTCGGGCATAGCGGGATAAGCTCCTACGAGCAGTACTTC. Its protein product is CASSFGHSGISSYEQYF.